The 11 T cell receptor beta chains presented below share a single source sample, sequenced in a study of a mutant IDH1 vaccine in newly diagnosed glioma. The antigens for these receptors are not known. Noted time point: week 11, during vaccination. Vaccination used 300 ug of mutant IDH1 20-mer peptide per dose, with topical imiquimod. Profiling relied on immunoSEQ multiplex PCR, and the TCRdb table lists in-frame clones only, not all of them. The sample holds over 95,000 clones; approximately 87% are singletons and the top ten take roughly 0.65%. The sample in question was PBMCs, obtained from a glioma patient whose treatment included an IDH1 peptide vaccine. These receptors originate from a woman between 45 and 60 years old with glioma.

This chain joins TRBV27 and TRBJ1-1; D is unresolved. This CDR3 is built from 11 residues. V lost 10 bases, J lost 4 bases, and 10 bases lay in between. Germline lookup yields CDR1 MNHEY and CDR2 SMNVEV (reference sequence). The DNA for the CDR3 is TGTGCCACCCGAAGGGCCACTGAAGCTTTCTTT. Protein product: CATRRATEAFF.

This chain joins TRBV28 and TRBJ1-5, with 12 bases fitting TRBD1. CDR3 length: 15 amino acids. Germline CDR1 MDHEN, CDR2 SYDVKM. V shed 4 bases and J 6 bases; nucleotides not matched to a gene: 4. CDR3 bases: TGTGCCAGCAGTTCCCCGGGACAGGGGGCTCAGCCCCAGCATTTT. Encoded protein: CASSSPGQGAQPQHF. Combining the CDR3 with reference TRBV28 and TRBJ1-5 gives the whole variable domain DVKVTQSSRYLVKRTGEKVFLECVQDMDHENMFWYRQDPGLGLRLIYFSYDVKMKEKGDIPEGYSVSREKKERFSLILESASTNQTSMYLCASSSPGQGAQPQHFGDGTRLSIL.

V and J are TRBV7-8 and TRBJ2-7, with 11 bases lining up with TRBD2. CDR3 length: 17 residues. V shed 0 bases and J 5 bases; nucleotides not matched to a gene: 9. The germline V gene has CDR1 SGHVS and CDR2 FQNEAQ. For the CDR3, the DNA is TGTGCCAGCAGCTTAGCGTCAATAGCGGGAGGGCCCCACGAGCAGTACTTC. This gives the protein CASSLASIAGGPHEQYF.

This chain links TRBV5-1 with TRBJ2-2, with unresolved D. Trimming shortened V by 0 bases and J by 7 bases, and 13 bases separated the two germline ends. Germline V gene sequence: CDR1 SGHRS, CDR2 YFSETQ. This CDR3 region has 15 residues. The CDR3 region has the DNA TGCGCCAGCAGCTTGGGGCAGCTGTCGGGCGGGGAGCTGTTTTTT. Its protein product is CASSLGQLSGGELFF. Filled out from reference TRBV5-1 and TRBJ2-2, the complete variable domain reads KAGVTQTPRYLIKTRGQQVTLSCSPISGHRSVSWYQQTPGQGLQFLFEYFSETQRNKGNFPGRFSGRQFSNSRSEMNVSTLELGDSALYLCASSLGQLSGGELFFGEGSRLTVL.

The chain employs TRBV10-1 and TRBJ1-6, with D possibly being TRBD1 (5 bases). V was cut by 8 bases and J by 6 bases, with 17 bases left in between. This CDR3 comprises 15 residues. The germline V gene has CDR1 WNHNN and CDR2 SYGVQD (reference sequence). DNA of the CDR3: TGCGCCAGCTCATCCGGGACTGGGGGTAATTCACCCCTCCACTTT. This gives the protein CASSSGTGGNSPLHF.

The chain carries TRBV5-1 and TRBJ2-2; D gene ambiguous. CDR1 and CDR2 (germline): SGHRS, YFSETQ. The length of the CDR3 is 15 residues. V was trimmed by 2 bases and J by 0 bases, leaving 8 bases between them. The CDR3 DNA follows: TGCGCCAGCAGCTTTGGCAGGACGAACACCGGGGAGCTGTTTTTT. The encoded protein is CASSFGRTNTGELFF.

This sequence joins TRBV18 and TRBJ1-4; D unclear. CDR1 and CDR2 (germline): KGHSH, LQKENI. V lost 4 bases and J lost 4, with 4 bases in between. CDR3 size: 12 residues. CDR3 sequence: CASSQSNEKLFF. The CDR3, as DNA: TGTGCCAGCTCACAGAGTAATGAAAAACTGTTTTTT.

This chain uses TRBV9 with TRBJ2-2; no firm D call. Germline CDR1 SGDLS, CDR2 YYNGEE. The CDR3 totals 13 residues. V was shortened by 0 bases and J by 5 bases, with 5 bases between the two germline ends. The CDR3 coding sequence is TGTGCCAGCAGCGTAGCTAGTACCGGGGAGCTGTTTTTT. Translated, it gives CASSVASTGELFF.

This clone was seen a single time. The rearrangement uses TRBV9 and TRBJ1-2; D unclear. V lost 0 bases to trimming and J lost 8 bases, with 11 bases between them. CDR1 and CDR2 (germline): SGDLS, YYNGEE. This CDR3 spans 13 amino acids. CDR3 loop: CASSVGEESGYTF. CDR3 coding DNA: TGTGCCAGCAGCGTAGGCGAGGAAAGCGGCTACACCTTC.

This clone has only a few counts. The CDR3 is CASSESGNTIYF. In DNA form, the CDR3 reads TGTGCCAGCAGTGAATCTGGAAACACCATATATTTT. V and J are TRBV2 and TRBJ1-3; D unclear. CDR1 is SNHLY and CDR2 is FYNNEI in the germline V gene. The length of the CDR3 is 12 residues. Deletions cut 2 bases from V and 1 base from J, with 0 bases between.

This chain uses TRBV10-1 with TRBJ2-7; no clear D. The germline gives CDR1 WNHNN, CDR2 SYGVQD (reference sequence). The CDR3 has 11 amino acids. V was trimmed by 2 bases and J by 3 bases, leaving 2 bases between them. The chain's CDR3 is CASSEGYEQYF. CDR3 DNA sequence: TGCGCCAGCAGTGAGGGCTACGAGCAGTACTTC.